This T cell receptor (beta chain) was identified in a study of response to subunit inactivated influenza vaccine. Trimming stripped 6 bases from V and 0 bases from J, with 9 bases between. The germline V gene has CDR1 DFQATT and CDR2 SNEGSKA (reference sequence). The CDR3 is made up of 14 amino acids. Each CDR3 protein is one row after TCRdb ran MiXCR on the RT-PCR reads. The table includes fewer than 200,000 distinct CDR3 sequences, about 9.3% detected once. To note about this clonotype: Its antigen remains unknown.

Study results and limitations: Authors suggested seasonal influenza vaccinations each recruit few new T cells.

The sequencing here drew on non-naive T cells sorted from PBMCs, taken on the day of vaccination. The J gene is TRBJ1-6, the V gene TRBV20-1, with D hard to call. This clonotype was obtained from a man aged 45-65 years who received an inactivated influenza vaccine. The CDR3 coding sequence is TGCAGTGCCTTTCGGAGCTCCTATAATTCACCCCTCCACTTT. Encoded protein: CSAFRSSYNSPLHF.